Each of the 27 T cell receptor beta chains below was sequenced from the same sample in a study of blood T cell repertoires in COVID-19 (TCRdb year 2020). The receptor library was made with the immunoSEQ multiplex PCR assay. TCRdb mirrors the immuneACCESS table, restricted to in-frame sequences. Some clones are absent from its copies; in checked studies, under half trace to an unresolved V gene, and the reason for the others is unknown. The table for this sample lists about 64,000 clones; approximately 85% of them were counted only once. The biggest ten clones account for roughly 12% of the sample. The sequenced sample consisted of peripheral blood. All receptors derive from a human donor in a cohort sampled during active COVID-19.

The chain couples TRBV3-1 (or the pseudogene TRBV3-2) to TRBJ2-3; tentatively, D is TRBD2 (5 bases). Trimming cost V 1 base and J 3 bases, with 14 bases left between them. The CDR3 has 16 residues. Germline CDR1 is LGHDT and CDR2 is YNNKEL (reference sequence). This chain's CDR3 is CASSQVAGRVTDTQYF. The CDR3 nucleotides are TGTGCCAGCAGCCAAGTTGCGGGTCGTGTTACAGATACGCAGTATTTT.

The CDR3 coding sequence is TGTGCCAGCAGCCTACGGACTAGCGGGGGGCCCCCTAGCACAGATACGCAGTATTTT. As protein: CASSLRTSGGPPSTDTQYF. This sequence joins TRBV3-1 (or the pseudogene TRBV3-2) and TRBJ2-3; 14 nucleotides align to TRBD2. The ends lost 4 bases at V and 0 bases at J; junction bases unmatched: 9. This CDR3 spans 19 amino acids. Per the germline V gene, CDR1 is LGHDT and CDR2 is YNNKEL (reference sequence).

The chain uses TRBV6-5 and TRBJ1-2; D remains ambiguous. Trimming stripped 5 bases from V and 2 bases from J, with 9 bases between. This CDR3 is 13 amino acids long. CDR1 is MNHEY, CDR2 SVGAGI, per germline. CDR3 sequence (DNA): TGTGCCAGCAGTCTAGGCGAGAACTATGGCTACACCTTC. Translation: CASSLGENYGYTF.

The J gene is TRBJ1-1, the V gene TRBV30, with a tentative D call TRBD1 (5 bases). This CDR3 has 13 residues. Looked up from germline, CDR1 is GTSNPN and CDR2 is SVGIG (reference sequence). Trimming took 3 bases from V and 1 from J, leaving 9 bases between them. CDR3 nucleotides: TGTGCCTGGAGGCTGACAGCGAACACTGAAGCTTTCTTT. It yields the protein CAWRLTANTEAFF. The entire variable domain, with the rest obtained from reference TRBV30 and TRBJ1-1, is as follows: SQTIHQWPATLVQPVGSPLSLECTVEGTSNPNLYWYRQAAGRGLQLLFYSVGIGQISSEVPQNLSASRPQDRQFILSSKKLLLSDSGFYLCAWRLTANTEAFFGQGTRLTVV.

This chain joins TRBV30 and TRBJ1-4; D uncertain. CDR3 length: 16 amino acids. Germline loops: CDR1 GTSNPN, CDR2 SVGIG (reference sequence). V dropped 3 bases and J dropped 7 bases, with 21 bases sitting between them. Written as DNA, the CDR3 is TGTGCCTGGAGCCCTGGCCGTGGTGGAGGGTTTGAAAAACTGTTTTTT. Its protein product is CAWSPGRGGGFEKLFF.

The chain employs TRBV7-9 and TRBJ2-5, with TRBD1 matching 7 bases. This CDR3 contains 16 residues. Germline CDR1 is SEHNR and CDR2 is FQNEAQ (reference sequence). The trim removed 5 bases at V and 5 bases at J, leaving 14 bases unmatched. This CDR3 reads CASSTPTGAVGETQYF. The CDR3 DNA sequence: TGTGCCAGCAGCACCCCAACAGGGGCGGTAGGGGAGACCCAGTACTTC.

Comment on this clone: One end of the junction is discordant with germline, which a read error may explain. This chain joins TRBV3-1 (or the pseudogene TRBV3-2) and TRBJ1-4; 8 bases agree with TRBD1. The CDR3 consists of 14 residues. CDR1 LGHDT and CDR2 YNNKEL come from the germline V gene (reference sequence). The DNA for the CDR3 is TGTGCCAGCAGACAAGGACAGGGCTACGAAAAACTGTTTTTT. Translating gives CASRQGQGYEKLFF.

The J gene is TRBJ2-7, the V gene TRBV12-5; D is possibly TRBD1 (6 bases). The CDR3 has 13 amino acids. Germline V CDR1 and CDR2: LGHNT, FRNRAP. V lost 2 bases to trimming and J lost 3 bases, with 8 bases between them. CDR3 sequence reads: CASGLRGGYEQYF. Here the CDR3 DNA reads TGTGCTAGTGGTTTGCGAGGGGGCTACGAGCAGTACTTC. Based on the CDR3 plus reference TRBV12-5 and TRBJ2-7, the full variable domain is DARVTQTPRHKVTEMGQEVTMRCQPILGHNTVFWYRQTMMQGLELLAYFRNRAPLDDSGMPKDRFSAEMPDATLATLKIQPSEPRDSAVYFCASGLRGGYEQYFGPGTRLTVT.

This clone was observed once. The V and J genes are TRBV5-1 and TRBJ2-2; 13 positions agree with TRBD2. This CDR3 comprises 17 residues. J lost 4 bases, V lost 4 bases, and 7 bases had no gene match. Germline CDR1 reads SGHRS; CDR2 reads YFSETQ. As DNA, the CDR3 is TGCGCCAGCAGCGGTACTAGCGGGGGGGCCGGCACCGGGGAGCTGTTTTTT. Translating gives CASSGTSGGAGTGELFF.

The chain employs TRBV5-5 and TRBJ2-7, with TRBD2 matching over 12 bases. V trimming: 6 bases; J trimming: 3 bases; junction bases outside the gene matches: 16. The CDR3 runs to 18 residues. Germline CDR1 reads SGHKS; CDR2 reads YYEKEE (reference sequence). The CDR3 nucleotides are TGTGCCAGCAACCCCGAGGGACTAGCGGGCCAGCGGAACTACGAGCAGTACTTC. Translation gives CASNPEGLAGQRNYEQYF.

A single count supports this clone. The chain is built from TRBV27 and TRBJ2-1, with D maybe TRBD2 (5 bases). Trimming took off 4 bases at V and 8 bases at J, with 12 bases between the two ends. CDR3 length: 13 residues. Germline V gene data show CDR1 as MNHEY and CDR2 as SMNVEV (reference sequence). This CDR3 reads CASSSGLVDEQFF. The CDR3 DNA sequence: TGTGCCAGCAGTTCCGGACTGGTTGATGAGCAGTTCTTC.

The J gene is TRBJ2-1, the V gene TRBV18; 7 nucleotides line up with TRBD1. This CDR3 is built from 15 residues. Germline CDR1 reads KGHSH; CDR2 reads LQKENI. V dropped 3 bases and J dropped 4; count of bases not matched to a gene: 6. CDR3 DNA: TGTGCCAGCTCACCTGTAGTACAGGGGTACAATGAGCAGTTCTTC. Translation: CASSPVVQGYNEQFF. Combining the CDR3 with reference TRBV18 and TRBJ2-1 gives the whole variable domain NAGVMQNPRHLVRRRGQEARLRCSPMKGHSHVYWYRQLPEEGLKFMVYLQKENIIDESGMPKERFSAEFPKEGPSILRIQQVVRGDSAAYFCASSPVVQGYNEQFFGPGTRLTVL.

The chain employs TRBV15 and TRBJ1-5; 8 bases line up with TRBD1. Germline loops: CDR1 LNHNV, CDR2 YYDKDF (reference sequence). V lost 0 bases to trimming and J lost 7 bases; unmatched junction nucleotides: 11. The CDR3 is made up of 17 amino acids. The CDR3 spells CATSRDGAGGYIQPQHF. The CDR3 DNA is TGTGCCACCAGCAGAGATGGCGCAGGGGGCTATATCCAGCCCCAGCATTTT.

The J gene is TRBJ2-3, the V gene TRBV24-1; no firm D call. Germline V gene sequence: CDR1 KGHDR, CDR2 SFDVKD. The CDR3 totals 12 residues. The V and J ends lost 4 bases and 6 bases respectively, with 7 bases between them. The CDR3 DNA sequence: TGTGCCACCAGTGACGGAGTTGATACGCAGTATTTT. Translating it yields CATSDGVDTQYF.

The CDR3 sequence: CASSQEPGQELFNYGYTF. CDR3 nucleotides: TGCGCCAGCAGCCAAGAACCGGGACAGGAACTATTTAACTATGGCTACACCTTC. The chain is built from TRBV4-1 and TRBJ1-2, with 8 bases matching TRBD1. The CDR3 has 18 residues. Germline trimming cut 0 bases from V and 1 base from J; bases unmatched to any gene: 10. The germline gives CDR1 MGHRA, CDR2 YSYEKL.

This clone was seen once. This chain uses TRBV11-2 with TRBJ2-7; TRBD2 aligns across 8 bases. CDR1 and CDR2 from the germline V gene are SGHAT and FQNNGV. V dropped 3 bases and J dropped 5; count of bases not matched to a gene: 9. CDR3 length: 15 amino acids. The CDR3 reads CASSLRRGVSDEQYF. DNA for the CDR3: TGTGCCAGCAGCTTGAGGCGGGGGGTTTCCGACGAGCAGTACTTC.

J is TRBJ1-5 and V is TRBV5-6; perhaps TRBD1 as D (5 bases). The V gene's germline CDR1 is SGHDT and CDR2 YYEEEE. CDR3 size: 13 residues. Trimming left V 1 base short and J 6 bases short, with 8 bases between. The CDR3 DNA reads TGTGCCAGCAGCTTGTCAGGGCTTCAGCCCCAGCATTTT. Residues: CASSLSGLQPQHF.

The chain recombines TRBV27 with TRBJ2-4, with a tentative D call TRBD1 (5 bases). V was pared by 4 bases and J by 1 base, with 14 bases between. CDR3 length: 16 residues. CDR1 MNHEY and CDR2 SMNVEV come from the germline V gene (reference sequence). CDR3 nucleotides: TGTGCCAGCAGTTCTAGGCTCTCAGGGGCCAAAAACATTCAGTACTTC. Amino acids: CASSSRLSGAKNIQYF.

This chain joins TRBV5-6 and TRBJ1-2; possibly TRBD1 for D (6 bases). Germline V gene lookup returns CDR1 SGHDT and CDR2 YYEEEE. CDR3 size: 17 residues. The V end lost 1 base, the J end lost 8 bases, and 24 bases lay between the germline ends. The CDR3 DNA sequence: TGTGCCAGCAGCTTGACCGGGACATCTCTGGGTTTTAACGGCTACACCTTC. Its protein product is CASSLTGTSLGFNGYTF.

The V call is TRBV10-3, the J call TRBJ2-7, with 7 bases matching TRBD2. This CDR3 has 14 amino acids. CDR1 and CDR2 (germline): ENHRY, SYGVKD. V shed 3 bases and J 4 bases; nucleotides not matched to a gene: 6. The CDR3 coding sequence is TGTGCCATCAGTGATGAGAGGACTAGATACGAGCAGTACGTC. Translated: CAISDERTRYEQYV.

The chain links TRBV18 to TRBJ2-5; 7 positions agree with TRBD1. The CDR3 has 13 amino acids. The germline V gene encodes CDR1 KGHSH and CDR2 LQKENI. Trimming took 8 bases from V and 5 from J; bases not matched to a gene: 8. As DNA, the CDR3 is TGTGCCAGCCAACAACAGGGGTGGGAGACCCAGTACTTC. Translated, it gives CASQQQGWETQYF.

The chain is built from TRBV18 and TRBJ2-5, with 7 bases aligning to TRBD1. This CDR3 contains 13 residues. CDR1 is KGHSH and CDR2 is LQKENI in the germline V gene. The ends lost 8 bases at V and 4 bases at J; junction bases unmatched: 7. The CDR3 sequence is CASASGTVETQYF. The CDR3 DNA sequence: TGTGCCAGCGCGTCCGGGACAGTAGAGACCCAGTACTTC.

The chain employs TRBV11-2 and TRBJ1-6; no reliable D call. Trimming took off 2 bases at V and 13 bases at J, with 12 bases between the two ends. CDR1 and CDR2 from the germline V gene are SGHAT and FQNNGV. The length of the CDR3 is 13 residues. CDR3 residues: CASSLRGERPLHF. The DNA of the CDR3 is TGTGCCAGCAGCTTACGAGGCGAGAGGCCCCTCCACTTT.

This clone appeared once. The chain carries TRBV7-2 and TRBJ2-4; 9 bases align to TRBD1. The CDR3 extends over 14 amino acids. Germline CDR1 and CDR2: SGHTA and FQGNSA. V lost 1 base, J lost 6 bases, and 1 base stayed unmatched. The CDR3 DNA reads TGTGCCAGCAGCTTAGTGGGACAGGGAAACATTCAGTACTTC. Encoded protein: CASSLVGQGNIQYF.

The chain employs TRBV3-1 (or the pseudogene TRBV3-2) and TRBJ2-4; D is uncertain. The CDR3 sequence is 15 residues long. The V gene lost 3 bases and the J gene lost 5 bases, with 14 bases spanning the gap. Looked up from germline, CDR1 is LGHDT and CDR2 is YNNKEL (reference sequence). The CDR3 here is CASSHATHIQNIQYF. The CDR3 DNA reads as TGTGCCAGCAGCCATGCTACTCATATTCAAAACATTCAGTACTTC.

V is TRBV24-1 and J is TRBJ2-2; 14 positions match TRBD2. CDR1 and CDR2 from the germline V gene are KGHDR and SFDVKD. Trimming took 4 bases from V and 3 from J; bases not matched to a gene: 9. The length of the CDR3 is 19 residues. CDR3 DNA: TGTGCCACCAGTGACCCCCAGACTAGCGGGGGGGCGGACACCGGGGAGCTGTTTTTT. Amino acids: CATSDPQTSGGADTGELFF.

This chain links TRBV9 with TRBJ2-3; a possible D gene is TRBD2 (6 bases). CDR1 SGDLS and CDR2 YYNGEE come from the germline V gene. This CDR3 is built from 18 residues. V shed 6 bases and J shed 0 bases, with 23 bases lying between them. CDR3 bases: TGTGCCAGCACCAAAATTTCCGGGGGTTTGGTTAGCACAGATACGCAGTATTTT. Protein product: CASTKISGGLVSTDTQYF.